This T cell receptor beta chain was identified during a study of cytomegalovirus exposure and HLA in healthy donors (dated by TCRdb to about 2017). With regard to the full study: According to an earlier analysis of around 600 of the donors, about 179 million T cells yielded some 120 million unique TCR beta sequences and approximately 300 Gb of sequence data. Both class I and class II loci were covered by HLA typing, at four-digit resolution. The number of donors typed differed by locus, with 629-630 for A, B, C, DRB1 and DQB1, around 500 for DQA1, nearly 610 for DPA1, and around 450 for DPB1. Using immunosequencing, the study profiled T cell repertoires from about 610 subjects and related those repertoires to cytomegalovirus serostatus. A later genetic analysis took genome-wide SNP genotypes for 398 of the 666 donors and used that subset as a discovery cohort. A later analysis re-analyzed previously published TCR beta repertoires from 500 to 700 donors and added high-resolution HLA genotyping to study TCR occurrence patterns. An early release that covered 640 HLA-typed donors contained approximately 300 gigabases of sequencing data and some 87 million unique TCR sequences. The aim of the study was to test whether cataloging public T cell receptors could identify signatures of past pathogen exposure. All discovery cohort repertoires had been generated on a single sequencing platform. In the later analysis, no new phenotypic data were used to find candidate immune exposures; instead, reliance was placed on TCR beta sequences and their occurrence across donors. An earlier analysis of 587 of the donors used high-throughput TCR beta sequencing to judge whether each TCR beta V gene segment behaved as functional or pseudogenic. Donor age, sex, ethnicity and CMV serostatus were compiled alongside the repertoire data. Across roughly 420 genotyped donors of the cohort, an average of approximately 240,000 unique TCR beta nucleotide sequences per donor were sequenced, and roughly 20% of those sequences were non-productive. A separate validation cohort of some 130 different subjects was used in addition to the approximately 610-subject first cohort. To predict cytomegalovirus infection status, the study combined high-throughput TCR immunosequencing, statistical association of individual TCRs with disease status, and machine learning. Four or five DR-DQ haplotypes were treated as single units for association and clustering because of strong linkage in the cohort. Among the approximately 400 genotyped donors, about 83% belonged to the genetic ancestry cluster associated with self-reported Caucasian donors. The study at large found these results: Roughly uniform sequencing depth across donors was assumed in presence/absence analyses, although this assumption may not hold. Broadly in line with IMGT annotations, most TCR beta V segments showed up in productive rearrangements about 87% or about 30% of the time in an earlier analysis of 450 to 600 of the donors. A few of the identified cytomegalovirus-associated TCR beta chains were confirmed in vitro to be specific for cytomegalovirus antigens. The cohort was sequenced for TCR beta chains only, and without alpha or paired-chain data the features that could be detected were limited. Most TCR sequences were observed very rarely across donors, whereas some public TCRs were present in many individuals. Because HLA typing was missing for some donors at each locus, association tests included only the typed subset. A later analysis found that most CMV-associated TCR beta chains appeared HLA-restricted, with HLA associations seemingly driven largely by CMV exposure. Immune exposure information for the cohort was limited to CMV serostatus. In a later analysis, the rate of TCR association differed among HLA loci, with DRB1 alleles having the most associated TCRs and HLA-C alleles having the fewest. V-gene and J-gene trimming of TCR beta chains was associated with a missense DCLRE1C variant in a later genetic analysis, and the association was replicated in an independent cohort. In a later analysis, HLA-associated TCR beta chains showed more clonal expansion and lower generation probabilities than non-associated chains that were equally common. In the study, around 150 TCR beta chains were listed as associated with cytomegalovirus. The authors suggested that the approach could potentially be extended to other disease states and immunological phenotypes. In both the original and validation cohorts, the classifier was reported to diagnose cytomegalovirus status with high specificity and sensitivity. Assigning TCR associations to individual alleles was difficult when HLA alleles, especially DR and DQ, strongly co-occurred. At a false discovery rate of 0.05, a later analysis linked about 16,000 TCR beta sequences to specific HLA alleles. In a later analysis, several top co-occurrence clusters were reported to appear linked to parvovirus B19, influenza, CMV and Epstein-Barr virus. A further reported finding was that TCR beta sequences accurately predicted the HLA-A and HLA-B alleles for most subjects in the first cohort. According to a later genetic analysis, donors in an Asian-associated ancestry cluster had fewer N-insertions in productive TCRs than the roughly 670-donor mean. Some IMGT-functional V segments, including TRBV6-2 and TRBV6-3, could not be distinguished by the 87-base-pair reads and were therefore excluded. Because counts were too low, roughly 17 rarely observed V segments, including chromosome 9 orphons, were left out of the earlier analysis of a few hundred of the donors. Linkage disequilibrium might explain the correlated functional status among segregating V segments, but an unknown experimental factor could not be ruled out. The sequencing pipeline was judged likely to have produced a cluster of highly shared sequence variants as a technical artifact.

The cohort was made up of 666 healthy bone marrow donors. At the time of sampling, all cohort members were nominally healthy, though unrecorded immune exposures were likely present. The donor was CMV seropositive and was included in the group of 250 to 350 seropositive cohort members. Every donor gave a peripheral blood sample, and the peripheral blood mononuclear cells from that sample were used for TCR beta sequencing. Genomic DNA was extracted from the blood cell samples with the Qiagen DNeasy Blood Extraction Kit. Taken from the germline V gene (reference sequence), the CDR1 and CDR2 loops are GTSNPN and SVGIG. V is pared back by 0 bases and J by 4 bases, with 22 bases lying between the germline termini. The CDR3, from cysteine to phenylalanine, totals 17 residues. Only CDR3 DNA is held: 51 bases, read in frame from base 1. Turning to this clone: Its antigen is currently not known. Base quality data are lacking; no much larger clone is found one base away.

Libraries were made using the immunoSEQ multiplex PCR assay. A mixture of 60 forward primers for TCR Vbeta segments and 13 reverse primers for TCR Jbeta segments was used in the multiplex PCR. The CDR3 region of rearranged TCR beta genes was amplified from genomic DNA with a multiplex PCR assay. The amplified TCR beta libraries were sequenced on the Illumina HiSeq System as 87-base-pair reads. As for the original processing: In a later analysis, about 80 million unique TCR beta chains were counted across the 666 repertoires, and roughly 11 million of these chains were shared by at least two donors. A nearest-neighbor algorithm error-corrected the raw reads and collapsed the reads into unique sequences, merging closely related sequences to remove PCR and sequencing errors. Alignment of CDR3 sequences to IMGT reference sequences was used to assign V, D and J gene segments. For a sequence to be retained, a match of at least six nucleotides to both a V gene segment and a J gene segment was required. Rearrangements were called productive when the CDR3 lacked stop codons and stayed in frame with V and J; all others were non-productive. Following IMGT convention, CDR3 was defined as the stretch from the second conserved V-encoded cysteine to the conserved J-encoded phenylalanine. Sequences without an unambiguous match to a single V gene segment were excluded from the earlier analysis of 587 of the donors. An earlier analysis of approximately 590 of the donors classified V segments as functional when productive rearrangements were above 56.7% and as segregating when the standard deviation between donors was above 5%. A statistical classification framework was built to diagnose cytomegalovirus status from the catalog of TCR beta chain sequences. In a later analysis, TCR nucleotide sequences were compared against IMGT/GENE-DB human TR gene sequences so that V and J genes could be assigned. A later analysis assigned CDR3 sequences and most-parsimonious VDJ recombination scenarios with the TCRdist pipeline. In a later analysis, each TCR beta chain was defined by its CDR3 amino acid sequence together with its V-gene family, and reads lacking a unique V-gene family were excluded. As a way to deal with suspected cross-contamination and a sequencing artifact, a later analysis dropped hundreds of nucleotide sequences that were highly shared and had low generation probability. A later analysis calculated a clonal expansion index for each public chain from normalized within-repertoire ranks of inferred template counts. In a later analysis, generation probabilities were computed using a VDJ recombination model fitted to out-of-frame rearrangements, and the results were checked against IGoR. In a later analysis, hypergeometric tests were used to score TCR-TCR, TCR-HLA and TCR-CMV co-occurrence, with a repertoire-size bias correction applied to TCR pairs. False discovery rates were estimated in a later analysis by permuting HLA or CMV assignments 20 times. In a later analysis, co-occurring TCRs were grouped using DBSCAN, with TCRdist sequence similarity added in when clustering inside HLA-allele-positive subsets. Repertoires with fewer than 30,000 or more than 120,000 public chains, plus five repertoires with anomalous nucleotide sharing, were excluded from co-occurrence clustering. The immuneACCESS repertoire file appears here via TCRdb, limited to in-frame rearrangements. These files lack a portion of the clones; in checked studies, under half of the deficit traces to unresolved V genes, and the cause of the others is not known. V, J and clone size are taken as reported in that table, and D and trimming were inferred from the DNA itself. For this sample the table gives fewer than 200,000 clones, of which 85% were detected only once. The ten largest clones add up to roughly 2.5% of the sample.

The sequence came from a man younger than 40 in good health and CMV-seropositive. Recombination connected TRBV30 to TRBJ2-7; the D segment cannot be called with confidence. Sequencing was carried out using PBMCs. For the CDR3, the sequence is CAWSVPPYRLQRYEQYF. Here is the DNA: TGTGCCTGGAGTGTACCCCCCTACCGACTTCAACGGTACGAGCAGTACTTC. Here the CDR3 is joined to the reference TRBV30 and TRBJ2-7 genes, and the full variable domain is: SQTIHQWPATLVQPVGSPLSLECTVEGTSNPNLYWYRQAAGRGLQLLFYSVGIGQISSEVPQNLSASRPQDRQFILSSKKLLLSDSGFYLCAWSVPPYRLQRYEQYFGPGTRLTVT.